This T cell receptor beta chain comes out of a study of Graves' ophthalmopathy and Graves' hyperthyroidism. Uncontrolled infections, other autoimmune diseases, pregnancy or lactation barred patients from enrollment. The CDR3 runs 17 residues. Trimming removed 6 bases at V and 0 bases at J, with 20 bases between. Germline V gene lookup returns CDR1 MNHEY and CDR2 SVGEGT. This clonotype appeared many times. RNA transcripts provided the template for amplifying TCR beta CDR3 regions. First-round RT-PCR relied on HTBI primers, and a second-round multiplex PCR came next. TCRdb fed the multiplex PCR reads into MiXCR, producing one record per CDR3 protein. The data show about 400,000 distinct CDR3 sequences, 18% seen once.

The sequencing sample was made of peripheral blood. V and J are TRBV6-2 or TRBV6-3 and TRBJ1-1; a weak D match, TRBD1 (6 bases). The clonotype comes from a woman younger than 30 with Graves' ophthalmopathy. The CDR3, as DNA: TGTGCCAGCAGCCCCCGGGTGGGGGCTCCTCTGAACACTGAAGCTTTCTTT. It encodes CASSPRVGAPLNTEAFF.